There are a few counts of the clone carrying this T cell receptor beta chain. The record originates from a study of cytotoxic CD8 clonotypes in ibrutinib-treated CLL. TCRdb's table, derived via immunoSEQ multiplex PCR, lists solely in-frame clones and lacks some. Of 330,000 or so clones in the sample, 60% to 80% are singletons; the top ten hold about 6.7%. The starting material was PBMCs, obtained after 36 months of ibrutinib treatment. This receptor was obtained from a human donor with chronic lymphocytic leukemia.

The CDR3 protein is CASTDFPNNEQFF. In nucleotides, the CDR3 is TGCGCCAGCACTGACTTTCCGAACAATGAGCAGTTCTTC. The chain uses TRBV10-2 and TRBJ2-1; D unclear. The CDR3 length is 13 residues. Deletions cut 7 bases from V and 5 bases from J, with 12 bases between. The germline gives CDR1 WSHSY, CDR2 SAAADI.